The 6 T cell receptor beta chains below all came from one sample that was sequenced in a study of vaccination and CD4 T cells after COVID-19. Treatment in this sample: roughly 10-day PBMC culture with coronavirus spike peptide pools or control peptides (ViraFEST assay). An Oncomine TCR Beta short-read assay was used to sequence the DNA from cultured CD4+ T cells. In TCRdb, the PCR reads were re-called with MiXCR into one record per CDR3 protein. The table records about 20,000 distinct CDR3 sequences, around 52% of them present only once. Their specific antigens are unknown. Sequenced input: CD4+ T cells from blood, cultured in vitro. The receptors were sampled from a human donor who had recovered from COVID-19.

The chain recombines TRBV4-1 with TRBJ1-5; TRBD1 is a possible D gene (6 bases). The germline V gene encodes CDR1 MGHRA and CDR2 YSYEKL. CDR3 length: 15 residues. With 0 bases removed from V and 7 bases from J, the gap between germline ends came to 13 bases. This chain's CDR3 is CASSQDGGGEQPQHF. The CDR3 DNA follows: TGCGCCAGCAGCCAAGATGGAGGGGGAGAGCAGCCCCAGCATTTT.

This clonotype was picked up a small number of times. The chain is built from TRBV5-8 and TRBJ1-3, with TRBD1 identical over 8 bases. CDR1 SGHTS and CDR2 YDEGEE come from the germline V gene. CDR3 length equals 16 residues. After removal of 1 base from V and 0 bases from J, the junction contained 3 bases not matched to a gene. The CDR3 DNA follows: TGTGCCAGCAGCTTGAAGGACAGGGTCTCTGGAAACACCATATATTTT. It yields the protein CASSLKDRVSGNTIYF. The full variable domain, rest sourced from reference TRBV5-8 and TRBJ1-3, is EAGVTQSPTHLIKTRGQQATLRCSPISGHTSVYWYQQALGLGLQFLLWYDEGEERNRGNFPPRFSGRQFPNYSSELNVNALELEDSALYLCASSLKDRVSGNTIYFGEGSWLTVV.

The chain combines TRBV7-6 with TRBJ2-7, with a weak D call TRBD2 (6 bases). The CDR3 totals 13 residues. Germline V gene sequence: CDR1 SGHVS, CDR2 FNYEAQ. The germline V and J ends were trimmed by 6 bases and 4 bases, with 13 bases remaining between them. The CDR3 loop reads CASSWGLMYEQYF. The CDR3 DNA reads TGTGCCAGCAGTTGGGGACTTATGTACGAGCAGTACTTC. Looking up the rest from reference TRBV7-6 and TRBJ2-7 gives the full variable domain: GAGVSQSPRYKVTKRGQDVALRCDPISGHVSLYWYRQALGQGPEFLTYFNYEAQQDKSGLPNDRFSAERPEGSISTLTIQRTEQRDSAMYRCASSWGLMYEQYFGPGTRLTVT.

This clonotype was detected only a few times. The V call is TRBV27, the J call TRBJ2-1, with 10 bases that match TRBD2. The CDR3 sequence is 18 residues long. CDR1 is MNHEY, CDR2 SMNVEV, per germline (reference sequence). V dropped 7 bases and J dropped 6; count of bases not matched to a gene: 18. The CDR3 is CASISSPTSGAITNEQFF. CDR3 DNA: TGTGCCAGCATTTCAAGCCCTACTAGCGGGGCTATTACCAATGAGCAGTTCTTC.

This clonotype was detected a few times. This sequence joins TRBV11-3 and TRBJ2-1, with D unresolved. The length of the CDR3 is 13 residues. Trimming shortened V by 0 bases and J by 10 bases, and 10 bases separated the two germline ends. CDR1 SGHNT and CDR2 YENEEA come from the germline V gene. The CDR3 sequence: CASSLDRRGEQFF. For the CDR3, the DNA is TGTGCCAGCAGCTTAGATCGACGCGGAGAGCAGTTCTTC.

This clonotype was detected only once. This chain joins TRBV27 and TRBJ2-1; 9 bases align to TRBD2. Germline lookup yields CDR1 MNHEY and CDR2 SMNVEV (reference sequence). V trimming: 3 bases; J trimming: 4 bases; junction bases outside the gene matches: 4. This CDR3 spans 15 amino acids. The CDR3 region is CASSLRLAGYNEQFF. As DNA, the CDR3 is TGTGCCAGCAGTTTGAGGCTAGCGGGGTACAATGAGCAGTTCTTC.